These T cell receptor beta chains were read from a single sample in a study of graft-versus-host responses after intestinal transplantation. The protocol was immunoSEQ multiplex PCR, while the TCRdb copy is restricted to in-frame clones and leaves out a portion. The sample records 25,000 to 30,000 clones, roughly 93% being singletons. The input for sequencing was PBMCs, taken about 70 days after intestinal transplant. The receptors shown here come from a human patient who received an intestinal transplant, so some T cells may come from the graft donor. The CDR3 runs from the conserved cysteine through the conserved F or W. A D gene is named only where the DNA matches it firmly. The size entry is marked missing in some rows and otherwise reads once, few, many or a size class.

J | D | size | V | DNA | CDR3
TRBJ1-1 | NA | NA | TRBV4-3 | TGCGCCAGCAGCCAAGATCAGAGGCAGGGCACTGAAGCTTTCTTT | CASSQDQRQGTEAFF
TRBJ2-3 | NA | NA | TRBV11-2 | TGTGCCAGCAGCTTACGTCCGAGCACAGATACGCAGTATTTT | CASSLRPSTDTQYF
TRBJ1-3 | NA | NA | TRBV21-1 | TGTGCCAGCAGCAAAGGGCGGATAATCTCTGGAAACACCATATATTTT | CASSKGRIISGNTIYF
TRBJ1-6 | NA | NA | TRBV6-5 | TGTGCCAGCACCATGACGTGGGGAAATAATTCACCCCTCCACTTT | CASTMTWGNNSPLHF
TRBJ1-6 | NA | NA | TRBV5-6 | TGTGCCAGCAGCGTGGGACCACGGCCCCTCCACTTT | CASSVGPRPLHF
TRBJ2-7 | NA | NA | TRBV19 | TGTGCCAGTAGTATCGGACCCGAGAACGAGCAGTACTTC | CASSIGPENEQYF
TRBJ1-1 | NA | NA | TRBV5-1 | TGCGCCAGCAGCTTCCTCGCGAGGAACACTGAAGCTTTCTTT | CASSFLARNTEAFF
TRBJ1-1 | NA | NA | TRBV7-8 | TGTGCCAGCAGCTTACAGGAAACCATGAACACTGAAGCTTTCTTT | CASSLQETMNTEAFF
TRBJ2-2 | NA | NA | TRBV9 | TGTGCCAGCAGCGTATACCCCTGGAGGGTTCCCGGGGAGCTGTTTTTT | CASSVYPWRVPGELFF
TRBJ1-1 | NA | NA | TRBV19 | TGTGCCAGTAGCACTAACGGGCAGAAGAACACTGAAGCTTTCTTT | CASSTNGQKNTEAFF
TRBJ2-3 | NA | NA | TRBV28 | TGTGCCAGCAGTTTATGGGTGGGGGATACGCAGTATTTT | CASSLWVGDTQYF
TRBJ1-5 | NA | NA | TRBV6-1 | TGTGCCAGCAGTGAAGATCCCTACAGATATAGCAATCAGCCCCAGCATTTT | CASSEDPYRYSNQPQHF
TRBJ2-3 | TRBD2 | NA | TRBV27 | TGTGCCAGCAGCTCAGCGGGAGGGCACCCAGATACGCAGTATTTT | CASSSAGGHPDTQYF
TRBJ1-2 | NA | NA | TRBV7-8 | TGTGCCAGCAGCTTAGTCGGCAGAACTAACTATGGCTACACCTTC | CASSLVGRTNYGYTF
TRBJ2-1 | NA | NA | TRBV29-1 | TGCAGCGTTGAACTGGGCAATGAGCAGTTCTTC | CSVELGNEQFF
TRBJ1-1 | NA | NA | TRBV18 | TGTGCCAGCTCTCGACAGGCGAACACTGAAGCTTTCTTT | CASSRQANTEAFF
TRBJ2-7 | NA | NA | TRBV5-1 | TGCGCCAGCAGCGATCACGACAGGAGTACCTACGAGCAGTACTTC | CASSDHDRSTYEQYF
TRBJ2-1 | TRBD2 | NA | TRBV4-1 | TGCGCCAGCAGCAGAGGCGTAGCGGGAGCTTACAATGAGCAGTTCTTC | CASSRGVAGAYNEQFF
TRBJ1-1 | TRBD1 | NA | TRBV11-3 | TGTGCCAGCAGCATCGAACAGGGGACAATGAACACTGAAGCTTTCTTT | CASSIEQGTMNTEAFF
TRBJ2-1 | TRBD1 | NA | TRBV9 | TGTGCCAGCGGGGGACAGGGTGCCGATGAGCAGTTCTTC | CASGGQGADEQFF
TRBJ2-3 | TRBD2 | once | TRBV7-2 | TGTGCCAGCAGCCGGTTAGCGGGGGGGGCAGATACGCAGTATTTT | CASSRLAGGADTQYF
TRBJ2-1 | TRBD2 | NA | TRBV19 | TGTGCCAGTAGTCCTAGACTAGCGGGAGTTTACAATGAGCAGTTCTTC | CASSPRLAGVYNEQFF
TRBJ2-2 | TRBD2 | NA | TRBV19 | TGTGCCAGTGGTAGCGGGAGCACCGGGGAGCTGTTTTTT | CASGSGSTGELFF
TRBJ2-1 | NA | NA | TRBV11-3 | TGTGCCAGCAGTAGTTCCTCCGGAGTGCAGTTCTTC | CASSSSSGVQFF
TRBJ2-2 | NA | NA | TRBV21-1 | TGTGCCAGGATAGGACTAGCGGAAAAAAAGAACACCGGGGAGCTGTTTTTT | CARIGLAEKKNTGELFF
TRBJ2-7 | NA | NA | TRBV4-1 | TGCGCCAGCAGCCAAGAAGGGGGGACCGGGGATTACGAGCAGTACTTC | CASSQEGGTGDYEQYF
TRBJ2-2 | NA | NA | TRBV4-1 | TGCGCCAGCAGCCAAGACAGGGGTTTGGGCGGGGAGCTGTTTTTT | CASSQDRGLGGELFF
TRBJ2-5 | NA | NA | TRBV30 | TGTGCCTGGAGTCTATTCTCCGTCGGACAAGAGACCCAGTACTTC | CAWSLFSVGQETQYF
TRBJ2-3 | TRBD2 | NA | TRBV6-5 | TGTGCCAGCAGCGACGGGGGGGCCGGGGCGGATACGCAGTATTTT | CASSDGGAGADTQYF
TRBJ2-2 | NA | NA | TRBV4-1 | TGCGCCAGCAGCCAAGATGGCGGGGAGAACACCGGGGAGCTGTTTTTT | CASSQDGGENTGELFF
TRBJ2-7 | NA | NA | TRBV11-3 | TGTGCCAGCAGCTTGGCCGCGGGGGCATTTTACGAGCAGTACTTC | CASSLAAGAFYEQYF
TRBJ2-1 | TRBD2 | NA | TRBV7-9 | TGTGCCAGCAGCTCCCTAGCGGCATGGGAGCAGTTCTTC | CASSSLAAWEQFF